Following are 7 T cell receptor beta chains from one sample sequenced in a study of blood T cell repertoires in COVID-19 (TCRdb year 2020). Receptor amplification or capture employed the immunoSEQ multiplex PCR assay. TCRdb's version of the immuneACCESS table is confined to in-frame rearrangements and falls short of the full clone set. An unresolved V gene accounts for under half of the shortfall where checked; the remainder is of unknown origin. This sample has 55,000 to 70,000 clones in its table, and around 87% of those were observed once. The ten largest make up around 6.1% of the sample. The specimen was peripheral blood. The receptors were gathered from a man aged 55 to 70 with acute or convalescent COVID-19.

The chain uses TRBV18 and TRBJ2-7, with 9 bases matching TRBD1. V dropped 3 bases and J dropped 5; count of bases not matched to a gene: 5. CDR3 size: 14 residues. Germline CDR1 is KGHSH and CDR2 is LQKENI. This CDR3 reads CASSPMGQGNEQYF. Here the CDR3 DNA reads TGTGCCAGCTCACCGATGGGACAGGGTAACGAGCAGTACTTC.

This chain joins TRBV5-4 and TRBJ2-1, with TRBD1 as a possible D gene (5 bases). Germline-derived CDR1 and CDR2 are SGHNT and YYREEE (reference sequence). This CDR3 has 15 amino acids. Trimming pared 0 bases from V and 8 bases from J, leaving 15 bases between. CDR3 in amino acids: CASSLGQTPSDEQFF. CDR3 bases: TGTGCCAGCAGCTTGGGACAGACCCCGTCAGATGAGCAGTTCTTC.

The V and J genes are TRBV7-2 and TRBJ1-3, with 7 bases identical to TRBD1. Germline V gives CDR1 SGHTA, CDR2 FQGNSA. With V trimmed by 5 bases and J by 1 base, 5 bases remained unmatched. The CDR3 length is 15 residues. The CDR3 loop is CASSRQTGSGNTIYF. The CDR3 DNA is TGTGCCAGCAGCCGGCAGACAGGGTCTGGAAACACCATATATTTT. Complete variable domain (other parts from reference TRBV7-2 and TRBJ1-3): GAGVSQSPSNKVTEKGKDVELRCDPISGHTALYWYRQSLGQGLEFLIYFQGNSAPDKSGLPSDRFSAERTGGSVSTLTIQRTQQEDSAVYLCASSRQTGSGNTIYFGEGSWLTVV.

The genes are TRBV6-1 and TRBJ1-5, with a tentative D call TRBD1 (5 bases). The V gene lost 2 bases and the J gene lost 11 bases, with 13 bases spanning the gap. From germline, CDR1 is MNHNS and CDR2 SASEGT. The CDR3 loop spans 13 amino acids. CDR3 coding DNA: TGTGCCAGCAGTGAACGAGCGGGGGACGCCCAGCATTTT. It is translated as CASSERAGDAQHF.

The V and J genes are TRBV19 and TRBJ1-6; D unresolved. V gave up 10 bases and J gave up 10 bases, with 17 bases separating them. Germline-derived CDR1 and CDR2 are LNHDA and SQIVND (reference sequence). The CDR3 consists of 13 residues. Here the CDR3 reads CATTDGSVSPLHF. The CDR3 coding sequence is TGTGCCACGACCGACGGGTCCGTCTCACCCCTCCACTTT.

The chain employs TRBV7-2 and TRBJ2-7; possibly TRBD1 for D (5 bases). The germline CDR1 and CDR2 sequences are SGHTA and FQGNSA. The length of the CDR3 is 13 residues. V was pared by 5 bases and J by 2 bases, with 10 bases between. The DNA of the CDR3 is TGTGCCAGCAGCGTGGGGCAGCCCTACGAGCAGTACTTC. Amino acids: CASSVGQPYEQYF.

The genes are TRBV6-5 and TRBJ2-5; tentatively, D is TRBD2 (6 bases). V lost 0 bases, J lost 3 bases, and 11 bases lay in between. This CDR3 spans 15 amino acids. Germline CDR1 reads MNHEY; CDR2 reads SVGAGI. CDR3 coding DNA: TGTGCCAGCAGTTACTCGATCGGGGGTGAAGAGACCCAGTACTTC. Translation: CASSYSIGGEETQYF.